This T cell receptor (beta chain) was found in a study of cytomegalovirus exposure and HLA in healthy donors. At the level of the study: Counted in an early data release were about 85 million unique TCRs from HLA-typed donors. Whole-study results and caveats: 16,951 TCR beta sequences were associated with HLA alleles at 0.05 false discovery rate in a later analysis. Later work found most CMV-associated TCR beta chains apparently HLA-restricted. Specificity of a few CMV-associated chains for CMV antigens was verified in vitro.

With 60 Vbeta and 13 Jbeta primers, the PCR was carried out. Profiling relied on immunoSEQ multiplex PCR, and the TCRdb table lists in-frame clones only, not all of them. Of roughly 130,000 clones listed, around 79% were seen once; the top ten hold approximately 10%. Details on this clone: The target antigen is unknown.

The CDR3 contains 15 residues. The V end was cut by 2 bases, the J end by 6 bases, with 15 bases between. Germline V lookup: CDR1 SGHDT, CDR2 YYEEEE. V and J are TRBV5-6 and TRBJ1-5, with a weak D call TRBD1 (5 bases). This receptor was identified in a woman aged 45-60 years in good health and CMV-seropositive. Sequencing was performed on PBMCs. CDR3 bases: TGTGCCAGCAGCTTCGGACTCGGGGGGGTTCAGCCCCAGCATTTT. It codes for CASSFGLGGVQPQHF.